This entry lists 9 T cell receptor beta chains sequenced from one sample in a study of cytomegalovirus exposure and HLA in healthy donors. Using immunoSEQ multiplex PCR, the repertoire was profiled, and TCRdb retains in-frame clones only, with some absent. The data contain 130,000 to 150,000 clones, roughly 89% of them singletons. Sequenced material: PBMCs. The source of these receptors is a woman aged 18-35 years in good health and CMV-seropositive.

This clone was found once. The chain recombines TRBV28 with TRBJ2-7; D gene uncertain. CDR3 length: 11 amino acids. Germline lookup yields CDR1 MDHEN and CDR2 SYDVKM. V gave up 5 bases and J gave up 3 bases, with 5 bases separating them. The CDR3 region has the DNA TGTGCCAGCAGTCCAGGCTACGAGCAGTACTTC. Amino acid sequence: CASSPGYEQYF.

The rearrangement joins TRBV18 to TRBJ1-6; D is ambiguous. The CDR3 totals 15 residues. Trimming took 1 base from V and 6 from J, leaving 10 bases between them. In germline, CDR1 is KGHSH, CDR2 LQKENI. The CDR3 DNA reads as TGTGCCAGCTCACCACAAGAAACAGTTAATTCACCCCTCCACTTT. It translates to CASSPQETVNSPLHF.

The chain combines TRBV28 with TRBJ1-1; a weak D match, TRBD1 (5 bases). This CDR3 region has 15 residues. Trimming removed 5 bases at V and 1 base at J, with 14 bases between. Germline V gene lookup returns CDR1 MDHEN and CDR2 SYDVKM. The chain's CDR3 is CASSGAGKGNTEAFF. The CDR3 DNA is TGTGCCAGCAGTGGGGCAGGTAAAGGGAACACTGAAGCTTTCTTT.

V and J are TRBV11-2 and TRBJ2-2; TRBD1 is a possible D gene (6 bases). This CDR3 is 15 amino acids long. The V gene's germline CDR1 is SGHAT and CDR2 FQNNGV. Trimming cost V 1 base and J 3 bases, with 9 bases left between them. The CDR3 sequence: CASSLAPGDTGELFF. DNA of the CDR3: TGTGCCAGCAGCTTAGCTCCAGGGGACACCGGGGAGCTGTTTTTT.

The V call is TRBV2, the J call TRBJ2-1; the D gene is possibly TRBD2 (5 bases). The CDR3 consists of 15 residues. Trimming took off 7 bases at V and 8 bases at J, with 21 bases between the two ends. Germline loops: CDR1 SNHLY, CDR2 FYNNEI. The CDR3 here is CASIAMGLAGYEQFF. The CDR3 DNA sequence: TGTGCCAGCATTGCAATGGGTCTAGCCGGCTATGAGCAGTTCTTC.

The V call is TRBV6-6, the J call TRBJ2-7; D gene unclear. Deletions cut 6 bases from V and 2 bases from J, with 14 bases between. The CDR3 consists of 14 residues. Germline V gives CDR1 MNHNY, CDR2 SVGAGI (reference sequence). CDR3 in amino acids: CASSQLLAAYEQYF. The CDR3 DNA follows: TGTGCCAGCAGCCAGCTCTTGGCGGCCTACGAGCAGTACTTC.

V and J are TRBV29-1 and TRBJ2-6; D unresolved. This CDR3 contains 14 residues. V was pared by 4 bases and J by 5 bases, with 12 bases between. The germline V gene has CDR1 SQVTM and CDR2 ANQGSEA. CDR3 in DNA: TGCAGCGTTGTGGCAGATAATTGGGCCAACGTCCTGACTTTC. Translation gives CSVVADNWANVLTF. The full variable domain, in which reference TRBV29-1 and TRBJ2-6 provide the parts outside the CDR3, is SAVISQKPSRDICQRGTSLTIQCQVDSQVTMMFWYRQQPGQSLTLIATANQGSEATYESGFVIDKFPISRPNLTFSTLTVSNMSPEDSSIYLCSVVADNWANVLTFGAGSRLTVL.

This sequence joins TRBV7-6 and TRBJ2-1; D is possibly TRBD2 (6 bases). CDR1 and CDR2 from the germline V gene are SGHVS and FNYEAQ. Trimming took off 2 bases at V and 7 bases at J, with 21 bases between the two ends. This CDR3 has 17 residues. Here the CDR3 reads CASSLRRAGFGENEQFF. The CDR3 nucleotides are TGTGCCAGCAGCTTACGGCGGGCGGGGTTCGGGGAAAATGAGCAGTTCTTC.

V gene TRBV9 combines with J gene TRBJ1-3, with unresolved D. The V gene lost 1 base and the J gene lost 0 bases, with 11 bases spanning the gap. Germline V gives CDR1 SGDLS, CDR2 YYNGEE. This CDR3 has 16 residues. CDR3 sequence (DNA): TGTGCCAGCAGCGTACGTGACACCTCCTCTGGAAACACCATATATTTT. Residues: CASSVRDTSSGNTIYF.